This T cell receptor (beta chain) is drawn from a study of cytomegalovirus exposure and HLA in healthy donors. With 60 Vbeta and 13 Jbeta primers, the PCR was carried out. Profiling relied on immunoSEQ multiplex PCR, and the TCRdb table lists in-frame clones only, not all of them. The top ten clones hold over 9.5% of a sample with approximately 100,000 clones, roughly 70% of them seen once. The CDR3 loop spans 18 amino acids. This rearrangement joins TRBV21-1 to TRBJ1-5. TRBV21-1 corresponds to a pseudogene. The sequenced sample consisted of PBMCs. This clonotype was obtained from a man aged 45 to 65 in good health and CMV-seronegative. The CDR3 DNA follows: TGTGCCAGCAGCAGCCGGGACCTCGTGGAGGGAGCCAATCAGCCCCAGCATTTT. This encodes CASSSRDLVEGANQPQHF.